The present T cell receptor (beta chain) was sequenced within a study of blood T cell repertoires in COVID-19. V lost 5 bases to trimming and J lost 5 bases; unmatched junction nucleotides: 6. The CDR3 contains 15 residues. Germline assignment: CDR1 LNHDA and CDR2 SQIVND (reference sequence). Here immunoSEQ multiplex PCR was the method, and the copy in TCRdb shows in-frame clones only, minus some. The sample holds approximately 170,000 clones, roughly 77% seen once. The material sequenced was peripheral blood. The sequence came from a human donor in a cohort sampled during active COVID-19. This sequence joins TRBV19 and TRBJ2-2, with TRBD1 matching 9 bases. The CDR3 DNA follows: TGTGCCAGTAGTGGGGGACAGGGATATACCGGGGAGCTGTTTTTT. This translates into CASSGGQGYTGELFF.